This entry lists 8 T cell receptor beta chains sequenced from one sample in a study of T-cell memory formation after mild COVID-19. Via MiXCR, TCRdb re-called the 5' RACE reads, giving one row per CDR3 protein. Found here are roughly 250,000 distinct CDR3 sequences, about a sixth of them singletons; the top ten hold roughly 3.6%. Sequenced: PBMCs or a T cell subset sorted from them (not recorded which). The source is a man younger than 35 who had mild COVID-19 (a few samples of this study predate the infection). Cell type and time point are not known.

This clonotype showed up just a few times. The chain combines TRBV7-2 with TRBJ1-2; no clear D gene. The CDR3 length is 13 residues. From germline, CDR1 is SGHTA and CDR2 FQGNSA. The germline V and J ends were trimmed by 1 base and 7 bases, with 10 bases remaining between them. The chain's CDR3 is CASSLVPGGGYTF. CDR3 sequence (DNA): TGTGCCAGCAGCTTAGTTCCGGGTGGTGGCTACACCTTC. The whole variable domain, filled in from reference TRBV7-2 and TRBJ1-2, reads GAGVSQSPSNKVTEKGKDVELRCDPISGHTALYWYRQSLGQGLEFLIYFQGNSAPDKSGLPSDRFSAERTGGSVSTLTIQRTQQEDSAVYLCASSLVPGGGYTFGSGTRLTVV.

This clonotype was recorded at least ten times. V and J are TRBV6-2 or TRBV6-3 and TRBJ2-1, with D possibly being TRBD2 (5 bases). The germline gives CDR1 MNHEY, CDR2 SVGEGT. The CDR3 runs 13 residues. V was cut by 4 bases and J by 4 bases, with 8 bases left in between. CDR3 residues: CASSWGVYNEQFF. Here the CDR3 DNA reads TGTGCCAGCAGTTGGGGAGTTTACAATGAGCAGTTCTTC.

This sequence joins TRBV27 and TRBJ2-4; TRBD1 matches at 7 bases. Germline CDR1 reads MNHEY; CDR2 reads SMNVEV (reference sequence). J was trimmed by 4 bases and V by 6 bases; bases with no gene match: 3. CDR3 length: 13 residues. The CDR3 loop is CASSSTGKNIQYF. The CDR3 nucleotides are TGTGCCAGCAGCTCGACAGGGAAAAACATTCAGTACTTC.

This clonotype was found a few times. The V gene is TRBV7-9, the J gene TRBJ1-6; 9 nucleotides agree with TRBD1. The CDR3 consists of 17 residues. The V gene end was trimmed by 3 bases and the J gene end by 1 base; junction bases not matched to a gene: 4. Germline CDR1 is SEHNR and CDR2 is FQNEAQ (reference sequence). CDR3 in amino acids: CASSFWTGDSYNSPLHF. CDR3 coding DNA: TGTGCCAGCAGCTTCTGGACAGGGGATTCCTATAATTCACCCCTCCACTTT.

This clonotype occurred many times. V and J are TRBV12-3 or TRBV12-4 and TRBJ2-3; D perhaps matches TRBD2 (6 bases). This CDR3 is 14 amino acids long. Trimming shortened V by 8 bases and J by 4 bases, and 16 bases separated the two germline ends. DNA of the CDR3: TGTGCCAGCTGCTTGTCGACTAGTCCAGATACGCAGTATTTT. It is translated as CASCLSTSPDTQYF.

This chain connects TRBV2 to TRBJ1-1; D ambiguous. Germline V gene lookup returns CDR1 SNHLY and CDR2 FYNNEI. V gave up 6 bases and J gave up 5 bases, with 13 bases separating them. CDR3 length: 13 amino acids. CDR3 DNA sequence: TGTGCCAGCAGAGCGACCAGTGGGACTGAAGCTTTCTTT. Translating gives CASRATSGTEAFF.

This clonotype was seen a handful of times. The chain couples TRBV7-2 to TRBJ1-1; D remains unclear. The V end was cut by 5 bases, the J end by 0 bases, with 10 bases between. Germline V gene sequence: CDR1 SGHTA, CDR2 FQGNSA. The CDR3 has 14 residues. The DNA of the CDR3 is TGTGCCAGCAGCCCACATCAGATGAACACTGAAGCTTTCTTT. Translation gives CASSPHQMNTEAFF.

This sequence joins TRBV5-1 and TRBJ1-1; D might be TRBD1 (5 bases). This CDR3 has 15 amino acids. V lost 4 bases, J lost 7 bases, and 20 bases lay in between. Germline-derived CDR1 and CDR2 are SGHRS and YFSETQ. The CDR3 DNA reads TGCGCCAGCAGCGGTAATTCAGGGTTTGGCAGTGAAGCTTTCTTT. Amino acid sequence: CASSGNSGFGSEAFF.